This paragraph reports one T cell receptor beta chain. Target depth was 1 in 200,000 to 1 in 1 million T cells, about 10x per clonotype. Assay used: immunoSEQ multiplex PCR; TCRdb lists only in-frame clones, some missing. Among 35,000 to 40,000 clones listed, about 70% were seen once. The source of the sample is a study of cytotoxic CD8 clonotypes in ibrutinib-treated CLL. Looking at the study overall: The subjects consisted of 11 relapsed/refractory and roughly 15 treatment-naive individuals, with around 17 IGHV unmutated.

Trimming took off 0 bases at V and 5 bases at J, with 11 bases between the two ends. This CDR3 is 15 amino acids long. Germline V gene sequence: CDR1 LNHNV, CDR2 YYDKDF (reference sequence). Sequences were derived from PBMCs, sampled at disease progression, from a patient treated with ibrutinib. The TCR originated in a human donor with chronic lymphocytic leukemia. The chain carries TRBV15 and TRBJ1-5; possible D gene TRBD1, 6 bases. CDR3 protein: CATSRDRGGHQPQHF. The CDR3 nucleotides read TGTGCCACCAGCAGAGATCGTGGGGGGCATCAGCCCCAGCATTTT.